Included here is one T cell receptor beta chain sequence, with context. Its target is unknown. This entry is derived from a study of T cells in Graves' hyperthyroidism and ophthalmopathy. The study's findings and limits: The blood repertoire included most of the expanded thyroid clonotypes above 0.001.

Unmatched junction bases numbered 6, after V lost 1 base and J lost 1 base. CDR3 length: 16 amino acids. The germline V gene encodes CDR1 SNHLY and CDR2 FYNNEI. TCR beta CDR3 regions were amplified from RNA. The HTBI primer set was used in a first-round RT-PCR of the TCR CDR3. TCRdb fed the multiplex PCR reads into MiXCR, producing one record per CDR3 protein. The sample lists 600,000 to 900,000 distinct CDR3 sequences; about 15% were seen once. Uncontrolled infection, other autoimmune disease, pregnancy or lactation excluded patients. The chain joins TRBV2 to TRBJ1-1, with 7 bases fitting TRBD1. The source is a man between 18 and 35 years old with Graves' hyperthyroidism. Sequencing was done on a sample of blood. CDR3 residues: CASSEGFGTANTEAFF. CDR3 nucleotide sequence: TGTGCCAGCAGTGAAGGTTTCGGGACAGCGAACACTGAAGCTTTCTTT.